This T cell receptor (beta chain) appears in the sequencing data of a study of beta chain features in type 1 diabetes. Whole-study findings and limits: Among patients with Type 1 diabetes, TCRB CDR3s were moderately but significantly shorter in every one of the four CD4+ subsets. Since sequencing was performed on cDNA, cells with high TCR expression could be over-represented.

This clone was recorded a few times. Its antigen is currently unknown. Germline V gene lookup returns CDR1 SNHLY and CDR2 FYNNEI. V dropped 6 bases and J dropped 7; count of bases not matched to a gene: 10. This CDR3 has 16 residues. Reverse transcription of all isolated RNA meant that expressed TCRB transcripts were sequenced. Naive, central memory and regulatory T cell samples yielded a few million reads on average. Clones were sequenced by immunoSEQ multiplex PCR, and TCRdb holds only the in-frame ones, with some missing. In the table there are around 280,000 clones, approximately 16% of which are singletons.

Specimen: naive CD4+ T cells from blood. The V call is TRBV2, the J call TRBJ2-1, with 12 bases that match TRBD2. This TCR was sampled from a man between 18 and 29 years old with type 1 diabetes. In nucleotides, the CDR3 is TGTGCCAGCAGGGCTAGACTAGCGGGAGTTAAAAATGAGCAGTTCTTC. Its protein product is CASRARLAGVKNEQFF.